The clone carrying this T cell receptor (beta chain) was observed at least ten times. This record comes from a study of blood T cells in healthy people across ages. A J-beta primer mix and a sample-barcoded 5' primer were used in a second PCR of about 7 to 12 cycles. Each CDR3 protein gets one entry after TCRdb re-called the 5' RACE reads with MiXCR. The data contain hundreds of thousands of distinct CDR3 sequences, roughly two fifths of them seen just once; the ten biggest clones take up 20% to 25%. The CDR3 runs 15 residues. V trimming: 0 bases; J trimming: 1 base; junction bases outside the gene matches: 3. Germline CDR1 and CDR2: SGHDT and YYEEEE.

V is TRBV5-6 and J is TRBJ2-7, with TRBD1 identical over 8 bases. This TCR came from an older woman in good health. Sequenced: blood. CDR3 protein: CASSLGTGISYEQYF. The CDR3 coding sequence is TGTGCCAGCAGCTTGGGGACAGGGATTTCCTACGAGCAGTACTTC.